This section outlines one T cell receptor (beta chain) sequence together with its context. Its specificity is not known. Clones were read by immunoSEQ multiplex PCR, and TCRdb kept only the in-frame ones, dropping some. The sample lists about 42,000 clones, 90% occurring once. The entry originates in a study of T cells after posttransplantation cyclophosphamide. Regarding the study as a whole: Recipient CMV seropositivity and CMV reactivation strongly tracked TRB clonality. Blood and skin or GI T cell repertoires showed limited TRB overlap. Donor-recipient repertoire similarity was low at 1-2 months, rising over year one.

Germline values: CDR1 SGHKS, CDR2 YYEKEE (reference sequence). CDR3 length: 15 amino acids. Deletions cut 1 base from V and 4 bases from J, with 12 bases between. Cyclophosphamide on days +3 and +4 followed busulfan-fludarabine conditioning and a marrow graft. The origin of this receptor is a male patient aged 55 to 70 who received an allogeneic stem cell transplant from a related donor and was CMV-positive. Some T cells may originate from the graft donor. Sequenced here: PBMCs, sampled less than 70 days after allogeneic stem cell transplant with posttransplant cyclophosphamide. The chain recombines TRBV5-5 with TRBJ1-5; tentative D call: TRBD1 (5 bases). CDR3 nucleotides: TGTGCCAGCAGCTTGAGTGGGGGGGTGAATCAGCCCCAGCATTTT. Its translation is CASSLSGGVNQPQHF.